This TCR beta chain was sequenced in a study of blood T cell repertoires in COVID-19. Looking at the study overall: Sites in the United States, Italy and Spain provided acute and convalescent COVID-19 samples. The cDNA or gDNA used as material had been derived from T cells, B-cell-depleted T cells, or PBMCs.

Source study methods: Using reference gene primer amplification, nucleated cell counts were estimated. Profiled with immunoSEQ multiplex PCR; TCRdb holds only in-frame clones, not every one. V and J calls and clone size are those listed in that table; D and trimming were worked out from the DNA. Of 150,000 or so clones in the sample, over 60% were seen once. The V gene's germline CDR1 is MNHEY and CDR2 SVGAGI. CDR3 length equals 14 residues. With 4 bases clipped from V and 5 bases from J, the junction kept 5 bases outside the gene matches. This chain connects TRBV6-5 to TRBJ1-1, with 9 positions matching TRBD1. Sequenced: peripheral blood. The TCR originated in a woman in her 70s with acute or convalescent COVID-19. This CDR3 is CASSSGQGRTEAFF. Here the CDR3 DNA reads TGTGCCAGCAGTTCGGGACAGGGAAGGACTGAAGCTTTCTTT.